A selection of T cell receptor beta chains follows, all from one sample in a study of cytomegalovirus exposure and HLA in healthy donors. Sequencing was performed with immunoSEQ multiplex PCR; in TCRdb, only in-frame clones are kept and a portion is missing. The table records around 150,000 clones, about 80% of them present only once. The sequenced sample consisted of PBMCs. These TCRs come from a man aged 30 to 45 in good health and CMV-seronegative. Each CDR3 is given with its conserved first and last residue. Each record gives: CDR3 protein, CDR3 DNA, J gene, D gene, clone size, V gene, CDR3 length. The D gene is left open where the match is weak. The size entry is marked missing in some rows and otherwise reads once, few, many or a size class.

CDR3: CASSLLAGRGAQYF
DNA: TGTGCCAGCAGCTTGCTAGCGGGGAGAGGGGCCCAGTACTTC
J: TRBJ2-5
D: TRBD2
size: .
V: TRBV7-2
length: 14

CDR3: CAISEAGVSGELFF
DNA: TGTGCCATCAGTGAGGCTGGAGTCTCCGGGGAGCTGTTTTTT
J: TRBJ2-2
D: .
size: .
V: TRBV10-3
length: 14

CDR3: CASKNPGTGHYEQYF
DNA: TGTGCCAGCAAAAATCCCGGGACAGGGCATTACGAGCAGTACTTC
J: TRBJ2-7
D: TRBD1
size: .
V: TRBV28
length: 15

CDR3: CASNSQGAINQPQHF
DNA: TGTGCCAGCAATTCACAGGGGGCGATCAATCAGCCCCAGCATTTT
J: TRBJ1-5
D: TRBD1
size: .
V: TRBV2
length: 15

CDR3: CASRFSGSTDTQYF
DNA: TGTGCCAGCAGATTTAGCGGAAGCACAGATACGCAGTATTTT
J: TRBJ2-3
D: .
size: .
V: TRBV6-5
length: 14

CDR3: CASSLVEGSYEQYF
DNA: TGTGCCAGCAGCTTAGTGGAGGGATCCTACGAGCAGTACTTC
J: TRBJ2-7
D: .
size: .
V: TRBV7-6
length: 14

CDR3: CASSLRFAGYEQYF
DNA: TGTGCCAGCAGCTTAAGGTTTGCGGGTTACGAGCAGTACTTC
J: TRBJ2-7
D: .
size: .
V: TRBV7-2
length: 14

CDR3: CASSHDRWADEKLFF
DNA: TGTGCCAGCAGTCACGACAGGTGGGCGGATGAAAAACTGTTTTTT
J: TRBJ1-4
D: .
size: .
V: TRBV7-2
length: 15

CDR3: CASSSLQGGTEAFF
DNA: TGTGCCAGCAGTTCGCTACAGGGTGGGACTGAAGCTTTCTTT
J: TRBJ1-1
D: .
size: once
V: TRBV28
length: 14

CDR3: CASSLAPDRVYGYTF
DNA: TGTGCCAGCAGCTTAGCCCCCGACAGGGTCTATGGCTACACCTTC
J: TRBJ1-2
D: TRBD1
size: .
V: TRBV11-2
length: 15

CDR3: CASTETPGGYGYTF
DNA: TGTGCCAGCACTGAGACCCCGGGGGGATATGGCTACACCTTC
J: TRBJ1-2
D: .
size: .
V: TRBV6-4
length: 14

CDR3: CASSVGGSQPQHF
DNA: TGTGCCAGCAGTGTCGGGGGAAGCCAGCCCCAGCATTTT
J: TRBJ1-5
D: .
size: .
V: TRBV2
length: 13

CDR3: CAISETKTGANEKLFF
DNA: TGTGCCATCAGTGAGACTAAGACAGGGGCTAATGAAAAACTGTTTTTT
J: TRBJ1-4
D: TRBD1
size: .
V: TRBV10-3
length: 16

CDR3: CASSPGTANTEAFF
DNA: TGTGCCAGCAGCCCCGGGACAGCGAACACTGAAGCTTTCTTT
J: TRBJ1-1
D: TRBD1
size: .
V: TRBV6-1
length: 14

CDR3: CSVEPSSGNTIYF
DNA: TGCAGCGTTGAACCGAGCTCTGGAAACACCATATATTTT
J: TRBJ1-3
D: .
size: .
V: TRBV29-1
length: 13

CDR3: CASNQAGRGNNEQFF
DNA: TGTGCCAGCAATCAAGCGGGGAGAGGAAACAATGAGCAGTTCTTC
J: TRBJ2-1
D: TRBD2
size: .
V: TRBV7-6
length: 15

CDR3: CASSITGNTEAFF
DNA: TGTGCCAGCAGCATAACGGGGAACACTGAAGCTTTCTTT
J: TRBJ1-1
D: .
size: .
V: TRBV5-6
length: 13

CDR3: CASIPGGSGNTIYF
DNA: TGTGCCAGCATTCCCGGAGGATCTGGAAACACCATATATTTT
J: TRBJ1-3
D: .
size: .
V: TRBV7-2
length: 14

CDR3: CASSLVQGARTEAFF
DNA: TGTGCCAGCAGCTTGGTCCAGGGGGCGCGCACTGAAGCTTTCTTT
J: TRBJ1-1
D: TRBD1
size: .
V: TRBV7-2
length: 15

CDR3: CSVESDSNQPQHF
DNA: TGCAGCGTTGAATCAGATAGCAATCAGCCCCAGCATTTT
J: TRBJ1-5
D: .
size: few
V: TRBV29-1
length: 13

CDR3: CSGGGLRNEQFF
DNA: TGCAGCGGGGGAGGGTTAAGGAATGAGCAGTTCTTC
J: TRBJ2-1
D: TRBD2
size: .
V: TRBV29-1
length: 12

CDR3: CASSLGGGFGTNEQFF
DNA: TGTGCCAGCAGCTTAGGGGGGGGTTTCGGGACCAATGAGCAGTTCTTC
J: TRBJ2-1
D: TRBD2
size: .
V: TRBV11-2
length: 16

CDR3: CASARTDVSGNTIYF
DNA: TGTGCCAGCGCGAGGACAGACGTCTCTGGAAACACCATATATTTT
J: TRBJ1-3
D: .
size: .
V: TRBV6-5
length: 15

CDR3: CARALTGGTNTGELFF
DNA: TGTGCCAGGGCTCTAACGGGGGGTACGAACACCGGGGAGCTGTTTTTT
J: TRBJ2-2
D: TRBD2
size: .
V: TRBV2
length: 16

CDR3: CASSQGPSGSTGELFF
DNA: TGTGCCAGCAGCCAAGGCCCTAGCGGGAGCACCGGGGAGCTGTTTTTT
J: TRBJ2-2
D: TRBD2
size: .
V: TRBV7-8
length: 16

CDR3: CASSPVGTGPPPGNTIYF
DNA: TGCGCCAGCAGCCCGGTCGGGACAGGGCCACCACCTGGAAACACCATATATTTT
J: TRBJ1-3
D: TRBD1
size: .
V: TRBV5-1
length: 18

CDR3: CASSWGGLAGSVEQFF
DNA: TGTGCCAGCAGCTGGGGGGGACTAGCGGGATCAGTTGAGCAGTTCTTC
J: TRBJ2-1
D: TRBD2
size: .
V: TRBV5-4
length: 16

CDR3: CASSSLAGGPSNEQFF
DNA: TGTGCCAGCAGTTCTCTAGCGGGAGGGCCGAGCAATGAGCAGTTCTTC
J: TRBJ2-1
D: TRBD2
size: once
V: TRBV28
length: 16

CDR3: CASSYSELTEAFF
DNA: TGTGCCAGCAGTTACTCCGAACTCACTGAAGCTTTCTTT
J: TRBJ1-1
D: .
size: .
V: TRBV6-5
length: 13

CDR3: CASSATGSGEQYF
DNA: TGTGCCAGCAGCGCGACAGGGAGCGGCGAGCAGTACTTC
J: TRBJ2-7
D: TRBD1
size: .
V: TRBV9
length: 13

CDR3: CASQGLALYNEQFF
DNA: TGTGCCAGCCAGGGACTAGCGCTCTACAATGAGCAGTTCTTC
J: TRBJ2-1
D: TRBD2
size: .
V: TRBV2
length: 14

CDR3: CASSWGGTASYNEQFF
DNA: TGCGCCAGCAGCTGGGGGGGGACGGCTTCCTACAATGAGCAGTTCTTC
J: TRBJ2-1
D: TRBD2
size: .
V: TRBV5-1
length: 16

CDR3: CASSRGTSAYEQYF
DNA: TGTGCCAGTAGTAGGGGGACTAGCGCCTACGAGCAGTACTTC
J: TRBJ2-7
D: TRBD2
size: .
V: TRBV19
length: 14

CDR3: CASSLLARRSYEQYF
DNA: TGTGCCAGCAGTCTTCTAGCGAGACGATCCTACGAGCAGTACTTC
J: TRBJ2-7
D: .
size: .
V: TRBV27
length: 15

CDR3: CASSESGTSGRYEQFF
DNA: TGCGCCAGCAGTGAGTCTGGGACTAGCGGGAGATATGAGCAGTTCTTC
J: TRBJ2-1
D: TRBD2
size: .
V: TRBV10-2
length: 16

CDR3: CSSSLGTGAHDNGQFF
DNA: TGTTCCAGCAGCCTTGGGACAGGGGCGCACGACAATGGGCAGTTCTTC
J: TRBJ2-1
D: TRBD1
size: .
V: TRBV7-9
length: 16

CDR3: CSDNSPEGLAGDCYEQYF
DNA: TGCAGCGACAACTCCCCCGAGGGGCTAGCGGGCGATTGCTACGAGCAGTACTTC
J: TRBJ2-7
D: TRBD2
size: .
V: TRBV29-1
length: 18

CDR3: CASSNGQMNYGYTF
DNA: TGTGCCAGCAGCAATGGACAGATGAACTATGGCTACACCTTC
J: TRBJ1-2
D: .
size: .
V: TRBV11-2
length: 14

CDR3: CASSGRGRIYNEQFF
DNA: TGCGCCAGCAGCGGCAGGGGGCGTATCTACAATGAGCAGTTCTTC
J: TRBJ2-1
D: TRBD1
size: .
V: TRBV5-1
length: 15

CDR3: CASRPGQGNTEAFF
DNA: TGTGCCAGCAGGCCCGGACAGGGGAACACTGAAGCTTTCTTT
J: TRBJ1-1
D: TRBD1
size: .
V: TRBV28
length: 14

CDR3: CASSTRLAGGTYTQYF
DNA: TGTGCCAGCAGTACTAGGCTAGCGGGAGGGACTTATACGCAGTATTTT
J: TRBJ2-3
D: TRBD2
size: .
V: TRBV28
length: 16

CDR3: CAWSWGTGNYGYTF
DNA: TGTGCCTGGAGCTGGGGGACAGGGAACTATGGCTACACCTTC
J: TRBJ1-2
D: TRBD1
size: few
V: TRBV30
length: 14

CDR3: CASRQDMANYGYTF
DNA: TGTGCCAGCAGGCAGGATATGGCTAACTATGGCTACACCTTC
J: TRBJ1-2
D: .
size: .
V: TRBV2
length: 14

CDR3: CASRSGTANTEAFF
DNA: TGCGCCAGCCGAAGCGGAACTGCAAACACTGAAGCTTTCTTT
J: TRBJ1-1
D: .
size: few
V: TRBV5-1
length: 14

CDR3: CASTGVVSGNTIYF
DNA: TGTGCCAGCACCGGGGTTGTCTCTGGAAACACCATATATTTT
J: TRBJ1-3
D: .
size: .
V: TRBV2
length: 14

CDR3: CAWSGGGNYGYTF
DNA: TGTGCCTGGAGTGGGGGGGGTAACTATGGCTACACCTTC
J: TRBJ1-2
D: .
size: once
V: TRBV30
length: 13

CDR3: CASSERQGPDTIYF
DNA: TGTGCCAGCAGCGAAAGACAGGGGCCTGACACCATATATTTT
J: TRBJ1-3
D: TRBD1
size: .
V: TRBV28
length: 14

CDR3: CASSYSAVSTDTQYF
DNA: TGTGCCAGCAGTTACTCTGCGGTAAGCACAGATACGCAGTATTTT
J: TRBJ2-3
D: .
size: few
V: TRBV6-5
length: 15

CDR3: CASSFQGYEQFF
DNA: TGTGCCAGCAGCTTTCAGGGGTATGAGCAGTTCTTC
J: TRBJ2-1
D: .
size: .
V: TRBV11-3
length: 12

CDR3: CSVGSGLGTYEQYF
DNA: TGCAGCGTTGGATCGGGACTGGGAACCTACGAGCAGTACTTC
J: TRBJ2-7
D: .
size: .
V: TRBV29-1
length: 14

CDR3: CASSVARGGTEAFF
DNA: TGTGCCAGCAGCGTAGCTCGGGGAGGCACTGAAGCTTTCTTT
J: TRBJ1-1
D: .
size: .
V: TRBV9
length: 14